This T cell receptor beta chain was identified in a study of cytomegalovirus exposure and HLA in healthy donors. Whole-study results and caveats: Confirmation was obtained in vitro that a few CMV-associated chains are specific for CMV antigens.

Amplification used 60 Vbeta primers and 13 Jbeta primers. Sequencing was performed with immunoSEQ multiplex PCR; in TCRdb, only in-frame clones are kept and a portion is missing. Here the sample spans 150,000 or so clones, roughly 80% being singletons. About this clone: Its antigen is undetermined.

CDR3 length: 12 amino acids. The V end lost 5 bases, the J end lost 6 bases, and 10 bases lay between the germline ends. Germline V gives CDR1 GTSNPN, CDR2 SVGIG (reference sequence). This TCR derives from a woman aged 25-40 years in good health and CMV-seronegative. Sequencing was performed on PBMCs. J is TRBJ2-2 and V is TRBV30; no definite D call. CDR3 loop: CAWQESPGELFF. DNA of the CDR3: TGTGCCTGGCAAGAGAGTCCCGGGGAGCTGTTTTTT.